This note documents a single T cell receptor (beta chain) sequence. These data originate in a study of Ad26.COV2.S vaccination and SARS-CoV-2 variants. Data came from immunoSEQ multiplex PCR; TCRdb stores just in-frame clones and leaves some out. This table has some 250,000 clones, approximately 88% appearing once. Germline CDR1 SEHNR, CDR2 FQNEAQ (reference sequence). Losses at the gene ends were 5 bases for V and 9 bases for J; bases not matched to a gene: 5. This CDR3 is built from 13 residues. Treatment defined: roughly 20 received Ad26.COV2.S at low or high dose, single or two shots; roughly five received placebo; per-sample allocation not given. Collection of the samples took place on day 63 after the first injection of vaccine or placebo.

The receptor was derived from a person between 18 and 60 years old who received the Ad26.COV2.S COVID-19 vaccine or a placebo. The sample in question was peripheral blood, obtained in a trial of Ad26.COV2.S vaccine versus placebo. This chain uses TRBV7-9 with TRBJ2-2; 8 bases fit TRBD1. CDR3 nucleotide sequence: TGTGCCAGCAGCGTAGGACAGGGACGGGAGCTGTTTTTT. Amino acid sequence: CASSVGQGRELFF.